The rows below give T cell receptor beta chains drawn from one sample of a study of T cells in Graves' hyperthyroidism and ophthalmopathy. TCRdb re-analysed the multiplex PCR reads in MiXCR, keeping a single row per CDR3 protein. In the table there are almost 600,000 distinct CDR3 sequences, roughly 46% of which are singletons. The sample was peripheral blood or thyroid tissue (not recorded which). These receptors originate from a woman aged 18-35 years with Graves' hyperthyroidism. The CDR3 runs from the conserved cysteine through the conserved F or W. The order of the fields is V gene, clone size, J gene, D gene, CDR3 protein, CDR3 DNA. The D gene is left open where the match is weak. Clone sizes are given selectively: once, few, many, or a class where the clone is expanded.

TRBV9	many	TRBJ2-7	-	CASSVGPESYEQYF	TGTGCCAGCAGCGTAGGTCCTGAGTCCTACGAGCAGTACTTC
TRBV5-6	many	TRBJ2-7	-	CASSLAGRRYEQYF	TGTGCCAGCAGCTTGGCCGGCAGGCGATACGAGCAGTACTTC
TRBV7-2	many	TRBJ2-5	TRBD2	CASSATSLQETQYF	TGTGCCAGCAGCGCGACTAGCCTCCAAGAGACCCAGTACTTC
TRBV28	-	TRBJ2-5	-	CASSFTKGGMGETQYF	TGTGCCAGCAGCTTCACGAAGGGGGGGATGGGAGAGACCCAGTACTTC
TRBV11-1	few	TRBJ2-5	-	CASSLGGSGNQPQYF	TGTGCCAGCAGCTTAGGAGGTAGTGGCAATCAGCCCCAGTACTTC
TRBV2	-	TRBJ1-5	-	CAIPTGSEQPQHF	TGTGCCATACCAACAGGGAGTGAGCAGCCCCAGCATTTT
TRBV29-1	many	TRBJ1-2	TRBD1	CSVQQGTNYGYTF	TGCAGCGTGCAACAGGGGACAAACTATGGCTACACCTTC
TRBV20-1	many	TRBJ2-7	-	CSARRRLPISYEQYF	TGCAGTGCTAGACGCAGGCTCCCTATTTCCTACGAGCAGTACTTC
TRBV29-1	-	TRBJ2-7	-	CSVSQGRGMGEQYF	TGCAGCGTCTCCCAGGGGAGGGGCATGGGCGAGCAGTACTTC
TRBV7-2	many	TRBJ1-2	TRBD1	CASSFGRGNSGYTF	TGTGCCAGCAGCTTTGGCAGGGGGAATTCTGGCTACACCTTC
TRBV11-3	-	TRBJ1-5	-	CASSLEMWGGLPQHF	TGTGCCAGCAGCTTAGAGATGTGGGGGGGGCTACCCCAGCATTTT
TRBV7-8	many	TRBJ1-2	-	CASSWEGGLNYGYTF	TGTGCCAGCAGCTGGGAGGGGGGGCTTAACTATGGCTACACCTTC
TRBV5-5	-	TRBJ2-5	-	CASSFWEDQETQYF	TGTGCCAGCAGCTTTTGGGAAGACCAAGAGACCCAGTACTTC
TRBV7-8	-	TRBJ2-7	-	CASSFSLYNEQYF	TGTGCCAGCAGCTTTTCACTCTACAATGAGCAGTACTTC
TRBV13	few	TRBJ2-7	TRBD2	CASVSGLAGFYEQYF	TGTGCCAGCGTGAGTGGGCTAGCGGGATTCTACGAGCAGTACTTC
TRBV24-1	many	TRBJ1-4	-	CATSDSTGPNEKLFF	TGTGCCACCAGTGATTCCACAGGCCCTAATGAAAAACTGTTTTTT
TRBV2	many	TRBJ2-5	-	CASSEVKETQYF	TGTGCCAGCAGTGAAGTTAAAGAGACCCAGTACTTC
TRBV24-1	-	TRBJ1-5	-	CATSDPGPLGSQPQHF	TGTGCCACCAGTGATCCGGGGCCTCTTGGGAGTCAGCCCCAGCATTTT
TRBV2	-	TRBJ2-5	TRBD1	CASLGTGGQETQYF	TGTGCCAGCCTCGGGACAGGGGGCCAAGAGACCCAGTACTTC
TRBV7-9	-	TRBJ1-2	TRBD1	CASSLGDRANYGYTF	TGTGCCAGCAGCTTAGGAGACAGGGCTAACTATGGCTACACCTTC
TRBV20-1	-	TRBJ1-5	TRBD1	CSAKTGVLEHSNQPQHF	TGCAGTGCTAAAACAGGGGTATTAGAGCATAGCAATCAGCCCCAGCATTTT
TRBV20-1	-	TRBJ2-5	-	CSLKGWETQYF	TGCAGTCTCAAGGGTTGGGAGACCCAGTACTTC
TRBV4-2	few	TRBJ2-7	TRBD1	CASSPLGTGNLSYEQYF	TGTGCCAGCAGCCCCTTAGGGACAGGCAATCTCTCCTACGAGCAGTACTTC
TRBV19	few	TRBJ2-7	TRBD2	CASAGAKYYEQYF	TGTGCCTCGGCGGGAGCCAAGTACTACGAGCAGTACTTC
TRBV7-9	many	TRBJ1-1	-	CASTLGGGAFF	TGTGCCAGCACCTTAGGAGGGGGGGCTTTCTTT
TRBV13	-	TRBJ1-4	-	CASGRAGEKLFF	TGTGCCAGCGGGAGGGCCGGGGAAAAACTGTTTTTT
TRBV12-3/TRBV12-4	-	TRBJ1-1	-	CASSFGGAGTEAFF	TGTGCCAGCAGTTTTGGGGGCGCGGGCACTGAAGCTTTCTTT
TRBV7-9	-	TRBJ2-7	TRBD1	CASSSGQGGGEQYF	TGTGCCAGCAGTTCGGGACAGGGGGGGGGAGAGCAGTACTTC
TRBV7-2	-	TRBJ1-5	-	CASSLSRSNEPQHF	TGTGCCAGCAGCTTGAGCAGGAGCAATGAGCCCCAGCATTTT
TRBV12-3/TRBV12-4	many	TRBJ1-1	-	CASSFGENTEAFF	TGTGCCAGCAGCTTCGGGGAGAACACTGAAGCTTTCTTT
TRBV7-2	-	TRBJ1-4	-	CASSLWGRLGEKLFF	TGTGCCAGCAGCTTATGGGGGCGATTGGGTGAAAAACTGTTTTTT
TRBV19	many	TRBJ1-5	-	CASSILRESPQHF	TGTGCCAGTAGTATTCTTCGGGAATCGCCCCAGCATTTT
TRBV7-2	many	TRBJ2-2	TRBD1	CASSTGAVNTGELFF	TGTGCCAGCAGTACAGGGGCGGTGAACACCGGGGAGCTGTTTTTT
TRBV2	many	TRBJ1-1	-	CASSHTHGGEAEAFF	TGTGCCAGCAGCCACACGCACGGAGGGGAGGCTGAAGCTTTCTTT
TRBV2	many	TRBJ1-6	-	CASSDSSYNSPLHF	TGTGCCAGCAGTGACAGCTCCTATAATTCACCCCTCCACTTT
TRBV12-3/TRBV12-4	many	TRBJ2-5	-	CASSLRSGAPETQYF	TGTGCCAGCAGTTTACGGTCAGGGGCCCCCGAGACCCAGTACTTC
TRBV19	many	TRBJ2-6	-	CASSLDIAGANVLTF	TGTGCCAGTAGTCTGGACATCGCTGGGGCCAACGTCCTGACTTTC
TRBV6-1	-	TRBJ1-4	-	CASNGGYEKLFF	TGTGCCAGCAATGGAGGGTATGAAAAACTGTTTTTT
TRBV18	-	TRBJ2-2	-	CASSSAAGYTGELFF	TGTGCCAGCTCATCGGCCGCGGGTTACACCGGGGAGCTGTTTTTT
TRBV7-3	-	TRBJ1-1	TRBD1	CASSFSGTGTAEAFF	TGTGCCAGCAGCTTTTCTGGGACAGGGACCGCTGAAGCTTTCTTT
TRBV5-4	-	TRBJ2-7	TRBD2	CASSNLAGEREQYF	TGTGCCAGCAGCAACTTAGCGGGAGAGCGCGAGCAGTACTTC
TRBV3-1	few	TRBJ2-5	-	CASSQDSQNVF	TGTGCCAGCAGCCAAGACAGCCAGAACGTCTTC
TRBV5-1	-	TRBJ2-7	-	CASSLKWGEQYF	TGCGCCAGCAGCTTGAAATGGGGCGAGCAGTACTTC
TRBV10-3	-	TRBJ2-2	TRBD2	CAISERSGENTGELFF	TGTGCCATCAGTGAGAGGAGCGGGGAGAACACCGGGGAGCTGTTTTTT
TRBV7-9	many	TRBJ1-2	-	CASSSTRMTGRGYGYTF	TGTGCCAGCAGCTCGACCCGTATGACAGGCCGGGGCTATGGCTACACCTTC
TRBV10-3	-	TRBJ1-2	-	CAISGGPGNNYGYTF	TGTGCCATCAGTGGGGGACCGGGGAATAACTATGGCTACACCTTC
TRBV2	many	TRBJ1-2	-	CASSEEPGGYTF	TGTGCCAGCAGTGAAGAACCGGGGGGCTACACCTTC
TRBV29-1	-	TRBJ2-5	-	CSVGGPSQETQYF	TGCAGCGTAGGAGGACCTTCACAAGAGACCCAGTACTTC
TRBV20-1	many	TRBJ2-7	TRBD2	CSARDPAMASGRSVYEQYF	TGCAGTGCTAGAGATCCCGCAATGGCTAGCGGGAGGAGTGTCTACGAGCAGTACTTC
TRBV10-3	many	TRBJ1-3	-	CAISDGTAGGNTIYF	TGTGCCATCAGTGACGGGACGGCTGGTGGAAACACCATATATTTT
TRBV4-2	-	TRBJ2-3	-	CASSQAPTSPDTQYF	TGTGCCAGCAGCCAAGCCCCAACTAGCCCAGATACGCAGTATTTT
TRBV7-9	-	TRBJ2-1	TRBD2	CASSLYGLAGVSYNEQFF	TGTGCCAGCAGCTTGTACGGACTAGCGGGAGTCTCCTACAATGAGCAGTTCTTC
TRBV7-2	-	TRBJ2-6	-	CASSLAWGRIRSGANVLTF	TGTGCCAGCAGCTTAGCCTGGGGGCGCATCCGCTCTGGGGCCAACGTCCTGACTTTC
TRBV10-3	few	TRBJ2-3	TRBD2	CAISTEREDGTDTQYF	TGTGCCATCAGCACAGAGCGGGAGGATGGCACAGATACGCAGTATTTT
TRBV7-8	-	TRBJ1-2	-	CASKGREGYTF	TGTGCCAGCAAGGGGCGGGAGGGGTACACCTTC